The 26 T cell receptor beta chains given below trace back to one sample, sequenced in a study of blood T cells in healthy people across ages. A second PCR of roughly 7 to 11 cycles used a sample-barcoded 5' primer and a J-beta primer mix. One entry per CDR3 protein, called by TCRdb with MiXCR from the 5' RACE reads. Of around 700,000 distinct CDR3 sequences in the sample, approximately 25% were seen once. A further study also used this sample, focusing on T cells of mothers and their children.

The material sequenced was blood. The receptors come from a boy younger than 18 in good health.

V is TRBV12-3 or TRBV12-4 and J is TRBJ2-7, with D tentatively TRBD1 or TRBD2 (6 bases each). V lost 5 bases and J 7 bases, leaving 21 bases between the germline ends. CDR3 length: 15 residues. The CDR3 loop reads CASSPPTSSRGEQYF. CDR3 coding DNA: TGTGCCAGCAGTCCCCCGACTAGTTCTAGGGGGGAGCAGTACTTC.

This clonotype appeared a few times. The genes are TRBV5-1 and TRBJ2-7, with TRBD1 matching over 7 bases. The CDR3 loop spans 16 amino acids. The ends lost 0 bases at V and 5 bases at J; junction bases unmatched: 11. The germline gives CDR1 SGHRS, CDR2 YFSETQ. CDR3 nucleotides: TGCGCCAGCAGCTTGGTAACGGCAGGGGGTAACGACGAGCAGTACTTC. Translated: CASSLVTAGGNDEQYF.

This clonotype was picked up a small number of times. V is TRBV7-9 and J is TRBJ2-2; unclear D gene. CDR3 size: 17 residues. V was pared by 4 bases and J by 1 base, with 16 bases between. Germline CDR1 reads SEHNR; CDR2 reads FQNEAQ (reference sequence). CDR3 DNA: TGTGCCAGCAGCTCCGCCCGTAGGGCGGAGAACACCGGGGAGCTGTTTTTT. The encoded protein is CASSSARRAENTGELFF.

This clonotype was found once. The chain's CDR3 is CASSRDRGFEETQYF. Written as DNA, the CDR3 is TGCGCCAGCAGCAGGGACAGGGGGTTCGAAGAGACCCAGTACTTC. The chain is built from TRBV5-1 and TRBJ2-5; 11 positions agree with TRBD1. V gave up 4 bases and J gave up 3 bases; unmatched junction bases: 5. Germline lookup yields CDR1 SGHRS and CDR2 YFSETQ. The CDR3 is made up of 15 amino acids.

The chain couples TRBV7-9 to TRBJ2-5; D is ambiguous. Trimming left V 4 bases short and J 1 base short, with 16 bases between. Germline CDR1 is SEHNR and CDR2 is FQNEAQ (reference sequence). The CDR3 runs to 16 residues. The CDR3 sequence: CASSSLRAIIQETQYF. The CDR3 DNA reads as TGTGCCAGCAGCTCACTAAGGGCGATCATCCAAGAGACCCAGTACTTC. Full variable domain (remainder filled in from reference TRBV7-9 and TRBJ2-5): DTGVSQNPRHKITKRGQNVTFRCDPISEHNRLYWYRQTLGQGPEFLTYFQNEAQLEKSRLLSDRFSAERPKGSFSTLEIQRTEQGDSAMYLCASSSLRAIIQETQYFGPGTRLLVL.

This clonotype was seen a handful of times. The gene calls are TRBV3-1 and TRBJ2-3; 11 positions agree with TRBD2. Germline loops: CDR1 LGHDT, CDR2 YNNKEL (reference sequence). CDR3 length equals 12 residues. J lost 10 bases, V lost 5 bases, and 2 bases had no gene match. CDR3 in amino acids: CASSLLAGAQYF. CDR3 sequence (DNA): TGTGCCAGCAGCTTACTAGCGGGAGCGCAGTATTTT.

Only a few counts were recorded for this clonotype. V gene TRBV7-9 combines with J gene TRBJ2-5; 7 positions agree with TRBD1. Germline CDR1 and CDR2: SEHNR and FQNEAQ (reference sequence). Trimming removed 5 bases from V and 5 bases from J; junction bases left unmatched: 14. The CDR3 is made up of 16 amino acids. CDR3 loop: CASSRCFDRACETQYF. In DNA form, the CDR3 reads TGTGCCAGCAGCCGTTGCTTTGACAGGGCGTGTGAGACCCAGTACTTC.

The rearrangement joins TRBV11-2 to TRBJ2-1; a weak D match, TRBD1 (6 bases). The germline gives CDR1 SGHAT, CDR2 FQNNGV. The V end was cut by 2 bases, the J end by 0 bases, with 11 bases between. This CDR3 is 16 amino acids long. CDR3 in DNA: TGTGCCAGCAGCTTAACTTTAGGGGGCTCCTACAATGAGCAGTTCTTC. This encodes CASSLTLGGSYNEQFF. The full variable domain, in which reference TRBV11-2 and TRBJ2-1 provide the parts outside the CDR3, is EAGVAQSPRYKIIEKRQSVAFWCNPISGHATLYWYQQILGQGPKLLIQFQNNGVVDDSQLPKDRFSAERLKGVDSTLKIQPAKLEDSAVYLCASSLTLGGSYNEQFFGPGTRLTVL.

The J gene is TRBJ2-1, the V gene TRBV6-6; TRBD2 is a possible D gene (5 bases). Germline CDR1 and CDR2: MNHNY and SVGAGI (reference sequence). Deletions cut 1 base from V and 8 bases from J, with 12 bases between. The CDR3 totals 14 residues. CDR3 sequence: CASSYWTGFDEQFF. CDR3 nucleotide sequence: TGTGCCAGCAGTTACTGGACGGGGTTTGATGAGCAGTTCTTC.

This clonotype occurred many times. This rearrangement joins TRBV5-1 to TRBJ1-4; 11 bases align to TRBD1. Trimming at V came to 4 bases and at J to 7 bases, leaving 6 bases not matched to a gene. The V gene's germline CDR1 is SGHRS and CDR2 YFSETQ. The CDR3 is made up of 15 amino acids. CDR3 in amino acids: CASSLSGTGGEKLFF. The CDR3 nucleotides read TGCGCCAGCAGCCTATCCGGGACAGGGGGTGAAAAACTGTTTTTT.

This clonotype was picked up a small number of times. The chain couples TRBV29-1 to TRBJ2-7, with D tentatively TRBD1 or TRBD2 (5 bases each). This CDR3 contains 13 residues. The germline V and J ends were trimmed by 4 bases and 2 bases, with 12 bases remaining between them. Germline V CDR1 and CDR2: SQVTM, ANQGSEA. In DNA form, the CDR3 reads TGCAGCGTTGTCGGGACCGAACCCTACGAGCAGTACTTC. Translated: CSVVGTEPYEQYF.

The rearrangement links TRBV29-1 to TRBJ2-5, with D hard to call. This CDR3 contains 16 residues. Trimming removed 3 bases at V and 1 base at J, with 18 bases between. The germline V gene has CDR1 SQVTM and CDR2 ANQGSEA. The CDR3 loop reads CSVDGSQSFRQETQYF. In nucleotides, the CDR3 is TGCAGCGTTGATGGCAGTCAGTCCTTCCGCCAAGAGACCCAGTACTTC.

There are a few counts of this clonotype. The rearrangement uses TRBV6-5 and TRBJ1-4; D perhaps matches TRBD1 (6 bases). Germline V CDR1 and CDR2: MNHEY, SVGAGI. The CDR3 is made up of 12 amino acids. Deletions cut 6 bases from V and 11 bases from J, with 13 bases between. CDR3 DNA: TGTGCCAGCAGCGCTGAGGGGGAGAAACTGTTTTTT. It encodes CASSAEGEKLFF.

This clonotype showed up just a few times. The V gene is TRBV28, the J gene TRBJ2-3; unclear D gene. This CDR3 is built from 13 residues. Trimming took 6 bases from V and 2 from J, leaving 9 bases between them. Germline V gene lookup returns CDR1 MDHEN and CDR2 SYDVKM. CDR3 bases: TGTGCCAGCAGCTTTCGGATCACAGATACGCAGTATTTT. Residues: CASSFRITDTQYF.

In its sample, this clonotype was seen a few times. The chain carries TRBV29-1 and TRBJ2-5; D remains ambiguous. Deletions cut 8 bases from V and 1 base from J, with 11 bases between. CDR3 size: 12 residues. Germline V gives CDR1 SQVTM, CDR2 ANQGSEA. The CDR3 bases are TGCAGCCCTGGACCCATCCAAGAGACCCAGTACTTC. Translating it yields CSPGPIQETQYF.

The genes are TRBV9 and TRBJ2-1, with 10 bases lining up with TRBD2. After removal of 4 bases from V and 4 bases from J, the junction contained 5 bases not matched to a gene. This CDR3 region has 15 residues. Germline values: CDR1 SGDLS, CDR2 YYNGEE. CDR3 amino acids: CASSLIAGGYNEQFF. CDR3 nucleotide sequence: TGTGCCAGCAGCCTCATAGCGGGGGGTTACAATGAGCAGTTCTTC. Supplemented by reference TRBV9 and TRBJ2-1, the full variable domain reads DSGVTQTPKHLITATGQRVTLRCSPRSGDLSVYWYQQSLDQGLQFLIQYYNGEERAKGNILERFSAQQFPDLHSELNLSSLELGDSALYFCASSLIAGGYNEQFFGPGTRLTVL.

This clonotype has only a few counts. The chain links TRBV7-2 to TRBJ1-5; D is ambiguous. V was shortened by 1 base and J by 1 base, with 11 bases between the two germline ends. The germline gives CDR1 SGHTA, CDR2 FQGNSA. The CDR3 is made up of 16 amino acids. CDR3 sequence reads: CASSLDPRMSNQPQHF. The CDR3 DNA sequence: TGTGCCAGCAGCTTAGACCCAAGAATGAGCAATCAGCCCCAGCATTTT.

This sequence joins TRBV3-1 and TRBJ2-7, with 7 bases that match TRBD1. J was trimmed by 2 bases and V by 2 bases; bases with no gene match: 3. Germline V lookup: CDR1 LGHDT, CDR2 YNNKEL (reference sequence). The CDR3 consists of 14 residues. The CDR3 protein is CASSQPDRAYEQYF. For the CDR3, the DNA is TGTGCCAGCAGCCAACCAGACAGGGCCTACGAGCAGTACTTC.

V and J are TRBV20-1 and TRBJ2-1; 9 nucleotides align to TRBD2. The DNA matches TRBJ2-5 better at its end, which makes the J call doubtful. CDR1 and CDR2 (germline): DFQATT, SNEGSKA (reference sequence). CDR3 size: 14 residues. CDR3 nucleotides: TGCAGTGCTAGGCCGCGGGGGGGCCTGGAGACCCAGTACTTC. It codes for CSARPRGGLETQYF.

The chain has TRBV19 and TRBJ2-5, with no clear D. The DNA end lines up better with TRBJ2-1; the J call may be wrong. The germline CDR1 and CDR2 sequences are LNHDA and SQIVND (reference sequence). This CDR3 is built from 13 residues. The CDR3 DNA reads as TGTGCCAGTAGTATACCGCCCGGTTGGGAGCAGTTCTTC. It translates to CASSIPPGWEQFF.

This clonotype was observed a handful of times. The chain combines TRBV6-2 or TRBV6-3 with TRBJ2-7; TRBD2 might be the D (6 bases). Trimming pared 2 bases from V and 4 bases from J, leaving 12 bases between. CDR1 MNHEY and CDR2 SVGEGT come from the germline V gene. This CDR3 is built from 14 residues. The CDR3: CASSYLGSLYEQYF. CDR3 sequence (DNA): TGTGCCAGCAGTTACCTCGGGAGCCTTTACGAGCAGTACTTC.

DNA of the CDR3: TGTGCCAGCAGCTCGCTCGGACAGGGGGGGTCCTATAATTCACCCCTCCACTTT. Protein sequence: CASSSLGQGGSYNSPLHF. This chain links TRBV7-2 with TRBJ1-6; 10 bases line up with TRBD1. Germline V CDR1 and CDR2: SGHTA, FQGNSA. Trimming removed 4 bases from V and 1 base from J; junction bases left unmatched: 7. CDR3 length equals 18 residues.

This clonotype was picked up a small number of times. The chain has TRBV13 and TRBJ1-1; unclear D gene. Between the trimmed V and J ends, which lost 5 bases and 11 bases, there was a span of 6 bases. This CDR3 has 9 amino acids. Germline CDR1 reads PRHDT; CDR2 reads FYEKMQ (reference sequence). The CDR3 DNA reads TGTGCCAGCAGCCCATCCGCTTTCTTT. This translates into CASSPSAFF. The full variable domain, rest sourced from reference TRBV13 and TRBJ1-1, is AAGVIQSPRHLIKEKRETATLKCYPIPRHDTVYWYQQGPGQDPQFLISFYEKMQSDKGSIPDRFSAQQFSDYHSELNMSSLELGDSALYFCASSPSAFFGQGTRLTVV.

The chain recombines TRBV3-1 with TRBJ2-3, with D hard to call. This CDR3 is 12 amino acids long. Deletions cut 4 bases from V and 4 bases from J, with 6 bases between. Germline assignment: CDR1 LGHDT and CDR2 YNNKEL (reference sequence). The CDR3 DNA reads TGTGCCAGCAGCCTAATCGCAGATACGCAGTATTTT. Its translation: CASSLIADTQYF.

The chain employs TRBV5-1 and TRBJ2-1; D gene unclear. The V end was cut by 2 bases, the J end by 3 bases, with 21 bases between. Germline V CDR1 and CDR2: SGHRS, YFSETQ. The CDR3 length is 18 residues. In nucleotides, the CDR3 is TGCGCCAGCAGCTTTGATTTGGTCAGAGGTGGTATCTACAATGAGCAGTTCTTC. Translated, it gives CASSFDLVRGGIYNEQFF.

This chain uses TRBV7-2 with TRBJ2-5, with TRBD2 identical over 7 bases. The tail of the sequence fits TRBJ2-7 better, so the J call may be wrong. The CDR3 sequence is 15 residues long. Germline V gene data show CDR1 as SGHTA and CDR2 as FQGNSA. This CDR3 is CASSSFLGEGYEQYF. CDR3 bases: TGTGCCAGCAGCAGCTTTCTGGGGGAGGGCTACGAGCAGTACTTC.